Listed here are 20 T cell receptor beta chains from one sample, sequenced in a study of beta chain features in type 1 diabetes. Study conclusions and caveats: Shorter TCRB CDR3s, moderately but significantly so, marked every one of the four CD4+ subsets in Type 1 diabetes patients.

Expressed TCRB transcripts got sequenced, as all isolated RNA was reverse transcribed. This table comes from immunoSEQ multiplex PCR, and its TCRdb copy is limited to in-frame clones, with some not included. This table has roughly 280,000 clones, around 25% appearing once. Their antigens are not known. Sequenced input: naive CD4+ T cells from blood. Source of these receptors: a woman aged 25-40 years with type 1 diabetes.

The chain is built from TRBV28 and TRBJ2-7; tentatively, D is TRBD1 (7 bases). The CDR3 extends over 14 amino acids. V was shortened by 6 bases and J by 3 bases, with 15 bases between the two germline ends. Germline CDR1 and CDR2: MDHEN and SYDVKM. The CDR3 nucleotides read TGTGCCAGCAGCCCAGGAGGGGGCGGCTACGAGCAGTACTTC. Its translation is CASSPGGGGYEQYF. Complete variable domain (other parts from reference TRBV28 and TRBJ2-7): DVKVTQSSRYLVKRTGEKVFLECVQDMDHENMFWYRQDPGLGLRLIYFSYDVKMKEKGDIPEGYSVSREKKERFSLILESASTNQTSMYLCASSPGGGGYEQYFGPGTRLTVT.

This chain uses TRBV7-9 with TRBJ2-1; TRBD2 aligns across 9 bases. This CDR3 comprises 19 residues. CDR1 and CDR2 (germline): SEHNR, FQNEAQ (reference sequence). The ends lost 2 bases at V and 0 bases at J; junction bases unmatched: 11. The DNA of the CDR3 is TGTGCCAGCAGCTTATCGGCGACTAGCGGAAAAAGCTCCTACAATGAGCAGTTCTTC. Translating it yields CASSLSATSGKSSYNEQFF.

The chain recombines TRBV2 with TRBJ1-1, with D possibly TRBD1 on 6 matching bases. This CDR3 has 15 residues. Germline CDR1 and CDR2: SNHLY and FYNNEI. V was pared by 11 bases and J by 1 base, with 20 bases between. Written as DNA, the CDR3 is TGTGCCCGAGGGCGGGGGCTCCTCTCGAACACTGAAGCTTTCTTT. It specifies CARGRGLLSNTEAFF.

J is TRBJ2-3 and V is TRBV28, with D possibly being TRBD1 (5 bases). CDR3 size: 11 residues. Germline V gene lookup returns CDR1 MDHEN and CDR2 SYDVKM. The V gene lost 7 bases and the J gene lost 8 bases, with 10 bases spanning the gap. The CDR3 DNA is TGTGCCAGCATAGGGGTCGCTACGCAGTATTTT. Its translation: CASIGVATQYF.

This chain links TRBV11-2 with TRBJ2-1; 10 positions match TRBD2. The germline CDR1 and CDR2 sequences are SGHAT and FQNNGV. This CDR3 contains 15 residues. V trimming: 2 bases; J trimming: 5 bases; junction bases outside the gene matches: 3. In nucleotides, the CDR3 is TGTGCCAGCAGCTTAAATCTAGCGGGAGACAATGAGCAGTTCTTC. This encodes CASSLNLAGDNEQFF.

This clone was detected only a few times. The CDR3 here is CASSLWYGEDQPQHF. The CDR3 DNA is TGTGCCAGCAGTTTATGGTATGGGGAGGATCAGCCCCAGCATTTT. V is TRBV28 and J is TRBJ1-5; D is undetermined. The V gene lost 0 bases and the J gene lost 5 bases, with 11 bases spanning the gap. Germline assignment: CDR1 MDHEN and CDR2 SYDVKM. The CDR3 extends over 15 amino acids.

The chain has TRBV29-1 and TRBJ1-2, with D possibly matching TRBD1 (5 bases). This CDR3 comprises 12 residues. Trimming pared 4 bases from V and 5 bases from J, leaving 11 bases between. The germline V gene has CDR1 SQVTM and CDR2 ANQGSEA. The CDR3 DNA sequence: TGCAGCGTTGGTGGGGCGAATTATGGCTACACCTTC. This codes for CSVGGANYGYTF.

This clone was observed a handful of times. J is TRBJ1-3 and V is TRBV10-3, with TRBD1 as a possible D gene (5 bases). The CDR3 length is 14 residues. Trimming removed 2 bases from V and 0 bases from J, with 5 bases in between. Germline CDR1 and CDR2: ENHRY and SYGVKD. CDR3 amino acids: CAISEQGSGNTIYF. Here the CDR3 DNA reads TGTGCCATCAGTGAGCAGGGCTCTGGAAACACCATATATTTT.

V gene TRBV28 combines with J gene TRBJ2-7; 9 positions agree with TRBD1. The germline V gene has CDR1 MDHEN and CDR2 SYDVKM. CDR3 length: 14 residues. J lost 5 bases, V lost 3 bases, and 5 bases had no gene match. In nucleotides, the CDR3 is TGTGCCAGCAGTTTGGACAGGGGATTCGACGAGCAGTACTTC. Residues: CASSLDRGFDEQYF.

J is TRBJ2-1 and V is TRBV19, with 7 positions matching TRBD2. The CDR3 loop spans 13 amino acids. CDR1 and CDR2 (germline): LNHDA, SQIVND (reference sequence). V lost 5 bases, J lost 9 bases, and 7 bases stayed unmatched. DNA for the CDR3: TGTGCCAGTAGTTTGTGGGGGGAGGGTGAGCAGTTCTTC. Protein: CASSLWGEGEQFF.

This clone has just a few counts. The chain employs TRBV7-3 and TRBJ2-3, with D unclear. This CDR3 has 13 residues. Trimming shortened V by 1 base and J by 6 bases, and 8 bases separated the two germline ends. Germline CDR1 is SGHTA and CDR2 is FQGTGA. The CDR3, as DNA: TGTGCCAGCAGCTTAAACGGGTGGGATACGCAGTATTTT. Encoded protein: CASSLNGWDTQYF.

The chain is built from TRBV5-1 and TRBJ2-3; D is unresolved. The V gene lost 4 bases and the J gene lost 3 bases, with 9 bases spanning the gap. CDR1 SGHRS and CDR2 YFSETQ come from the germline V gene. The CDR3 is 13 residues long. The CDR3 bases are TGCGCCAGCAGCGGCCTAGGAACAGATACGCAGTATTTT. It specifies CASSGLGTDTQYF.

V and J are TRBV29-1 and TRBJ2-3; tentative D call: TRBD1 (6 bases). This CDR3 has 14 amino acids. CDR1 SQVTM and CDR2 ANQGSEA come from the germline V gene. V lost 6 bases and J lost 4, with 17 bases in between. CDR3 nucleotides: TGCAGCGTCCAACGACAGACAGGCGCAGATACGCAGTATTTT. Encoded protein: CSVQRQTGADTQYF.

This clone was detected only a few times. V usage is TRBV4-1 and J usage is TRBJ2-2; a weak D match, TRBD1 (5 bases). The V end was cut by 1 base, the J end by 7 bases, with 19 bases between. CDR3 length equals 17 residues. Germline lookup yields CDR1 MGHRA and CDR2 YSYEKL. The CDR3 loop reads CASSQAGRLVTGGELFF. Written as DNA, the CDR3 is TGCGCCAGCAGCCAAGCAGGGCGGCTAGTGACGGGCGGGGAGCTGTTTTTT.

The chain couples TRBV11-2 to TRBJ2-7; D call uncertain. The germline V and J ends were trimmed by 2 bases and 3 bases, with 5 bases remaining between them. The CDR3 spans 12 residues. The germline V gene encodes CDR1 SGHAT and CDR2 FQNNGV. The CDR3 coding sequence is TGTGCCAGCAGCTTACCTGTCTACGAGCAGTACTTC. Encoded protein: CASSLPVYEQYF.

This chain connects TRBV9 to TRBJ2-7, with TRBD2 matching over 7 bases. Germline loops: CDR1 SGDLS, CDR2 YYNGEE. Trimming cost V 0 bases and J 0 bases; bases outside gene matches: 3. The CDR3 loop spans 15 amino acids. CDR3 in DNA: TGTGCCAGCAGCGTAGCGGGAGGACTCTCCTACGAGCAGTACTTC. Its translation: CASSVAGGLSYEQYF.

This chain connects TRBV29-1 to TRBJ2-7; TRBD1 aligns across 7 bases. Germline-derived CDR1 and CDR2 are SQVTM and ANQGSEA. CDR3 size: 12 residues. Trimming took 6 bases from V and 4 from J; bases not matched to a gene: 6. The CDR3 region has the DNA TGCAGCGTCACCGGGACAGCTTACGAGCAGTACTTC. Translating gives CSVTGTAYEQYF.

The V and J genes are TRBV4-1 and TRBJ1-5; maybe TRBD1 (6 bases). This CDR3 contains 15 residues. Germline V gene data show CDR1 as MGHRA and CDR2 as YSYEKL. Trimming took off 1 base at V and 6 bases at J, with 13 bases between the two ends. In nucleotides, the CDR3 is TGCGCCAGCAGCCAAGCAGGGGCGGGCGGTCAGCCCCAGCATTTT. Translated: CASSQAGAGGQPQHF.

This chain connects TRBV18 to TRBJ2-6; D not resolved. This CDR3 is built from 13 residues. Germline values: CDR1 KGHSH, CDR2 LQKENI. The ends were cut back, 5 bases at V and 4 bases at J, with 6 bases in the middle. The CDR3 DNA reads TGTGCCAGCTCAAACGGGGGGGCCAACGTCCTGACTTTC. Protein product: CASSNGGANVLTF.

V gene TRBV9 combines with J gene TRBJ2-3; 11 nucleotides line up with TRBD2. Trimming took 0 bases from V and 6 from J; bases not matched to a gene: 3. Germline V gene lookup returns CDR1 SGDLS and CDR2 YYNGEE. This CDR3 region has 15 residues. As DNA, the CDR3 is TGTGCCAGCAGCGTAGTAGCGGGAGGGCCGGATACGCAGTATTTT. It encodes CASSVVAGGPDTQYF. Complete variable domain (other parts from reference TRBV9 and TRBJ2-3): DSGVTQTPKHLITATGQRVTLRCSPRSGDLSVYWYQQSLDQGLQFLIQYYNGEERAKGNILERFSAQQFPDLHSELNLSSLELGDSALYFCASSVVAGGPDTQYFGPGTRLTVL.